This entry concerns a single T cell receptor beta chain. This clonotype was seen at least ten times. Its binding antigen is unknown. Per-base quality was not reported, and no clone a single base away is much larger than it. The run used an Illumina HiSeq 2500. Quantitative 5'-RACE with molecular barcodes was the method used to prepare the TCR beta libraries. As for the original processing: Disease-linked TCR variants were identified with a new computational method built on a probabilistic model of VDJ rearrangement. In-frame beta chains were kept once TCRdb had trimmed the public reads at Q25 with fastp and called clones with MiXCR. Entries are consolidated by CDR3 protein sequence, retaining the most common genes and DNA. The V and J calls reflect TCRdb's pipeline rather than the authors' work. The sample table contains some 200,000 distinct CDR3 sequences; only one count was recorded for roughly 24% of them. Jointly, the top ten make up roughly 6.7% of the sample.

This record comes from a study of CD8 T cells in ankylosing spondylitis (dated by TCRdb to about 2017). A note on the overall study: T cell receptor beta repertoires were profiled in healthy donors and ankylosing spondylitis patients so that disease-linked TCR variants could be found. In total, the full study cohort was made up of roughly 110 healthy donors and 25 to 30 ankylosing spondylitis patients. Peripheral blood samples were taken, and synovial fluid was additionally collected from ankylosing spondylitis patients. The research as a whole found: In peripheral blood, the disease-linked clones were found at relatively low frequencies and had a CD8+ phenotype. Significant enrichment of the disease-linked clones was reported in matched synovial fluid samples from ankylosing spondylitis patients. Some of the motif variants had been reported before in the synovial fluid and blood of reactive arthritis patients, a finding that suggests common disease-initiation mechanisms. A TCR beta motif made up of seven or eight highly homologous amino acid variants appeared to be characteristic of blood from ankylosing spondylitis patients.

The germline V gene (reference sequence) gives CDR1 as DFQATT and CDR2 as SNEGSKA. V was cut back by 5 bases and J by 5 bases, leaving a gap of 13 bases between them. Taken from cysteine to phenylalanine, the CDR3 has 13 residues. The kept DNA is CDR3 alone, 39 bases in frame from the first base. The chain is made from TRBV20-1 and TRBJ2-1; the D match is possibly TRBD1 or TRBD2, with 5 bases aligned in each. This TCR came from a male donor with ankylosing spondylitis or in good health (not recorded which). Sequenced: blood, either unsorted or a sorted T cell fraction (not recorded which). The nucleotide sequence reads TGCAGTGCTGGCCGGTTGGGGGACAATGAGCAGTTCTTC. It translates as CSAGRLGDNEQFF.